The rows below give T cell receptor beta chains drawn from one sample of a study of T-cell reconstitution after alpha-beta-depleted transplantation in children. One entry per CDR3 protein results from TCRdb running MiXCR on the PCR reads. Among about 600,000 distinct CDR3 sequences listed, under 30% were seen once. Sequencing used PBMCs, mostly from graft donor cells, obtained 360 days after TCRalphabeta/CD19-depleted stem cell transplant. The receptor source for this set is a boy under three years old who had a stem cell transplant for acute myeloid leukemia, so the T cells may come from the graft donor. Each CDR3 is given with its conserved first and last residue. A D gene is named only where the DNA matches it firmly. Clone size is shown for a subset of rows, as once, few, many or a class of expanded clone.

v_gene	abundance	j_gene	d_gene	CDR3aa	CDR3nt
TRBV10-3	few	TRBJ1-2	-	CAISSPTDMTYGYTF	TGTGCCATCAGTTCCCCGACAGACATGACCTATGGCTACACCTTC
TRBV11-1	few	TRBJ1-5	-	CASSSQGTSNQPQHF	TGTGCCAGCAGCTCACAGGGAACTAGCAATCAGCCCCAGCATTTT
TRBV11-2	-	TRBJ2-5	-	CASSLLVPGMETQYF	TGTGCCAGCAGCTTACTCGTCCCCGGGATGGAGACCCAGTACTTC
TRBV7-8	-	TRBJ2-5	-	CASSGRARPETQYF	TGTGCCAGCAGCGGGCGGGCGCGTCCGGAGACCCAGTACTTC
TRBV11-2	many	TRBJ2-7	TRBD2	CASSFLSSGGAEQYF	TGTGCCAGCAGCTTCCTCTCTAGCGGGGGAGCCGAGCAGTACTTC
TRBV20-1	few	TRBJ1-5	-	CSAKAQEGSNQPQHF	TGCAGTGCTAAAGCTCAGGAGGGTAGCAATCAGCCCCAGCATTTT
TRBV27	-	TRBJ1-5	-	CASGELNQPQHF	TGTGCCAGCGGGGAGCTCAATCAGCCCCAGCATTTT
TRBV6-1	once	TRBJ2-3	-	CASSEAAASGDTQYF	TGTGCCAGCAGTGAAGCGGCCGCCTCGGGAGATACGCAGTATTTT
TRBV5-1	-	TRBJ2-3	TRBD2	CASSLASGALSDTQYF	TGCGCCAGCAGCTTGGCTAGCGGCGCCTTATCAGATACGCAGTATTTT
TRBV7-6	-	TRBJ2-2	-	CASSLALYRVGGELFF	TGTGCCAGCAGCTTAGCGCTATACAGGGTCGGCGGGGAGCTGTTTTTT
TRBV12-3/TRBV12-4	-	TRBJ2-4	TRBD2	CASRFSGGAKNIQYF	TGTGCCAGCAGGTTTTCCGGGGGGGCCAAAAACATTCAGTACTTC
TRBV20-1	-	TRBJ1-3	-	CSASRGRGNTIYF	TGCAGTGCCTCACGAGGGAGGGGAAACACCATATATTTT
TRBV12-3/TRBV12-4	-	TRBJ1-1	-	CASSLRAVGAFF	TGTGCCAGCAGTTTAAGGGCGGTTGGGGCTTTCTTT
TRBV12-3/TRBV12-4	many	TRBJ2-7	-	CASSFGQPYEQYF	TGTGCCAGCAGTTTCGGACAGCCCTACGAGCAGTACTTC
TRBV12-3/TRBV12-4	-	TRBJ1-2	-	CASSLSAERLYGYTF	TGTGCCAGCAGTTTGAGTGCAGAACGGTTGTATGGCTACACCTTC
TRBV20-1	-	TRBJ2-4	-	CSAPGPRRNIQYF	TGCAGTGCTCCGGGCCCCCGGAGGAACATTCAGTACTTC
TRBV6-5	-	TRBJ2-1	TRBD2	CASSSSGGIRRDNEQFF	TGTGCCAGCAGTTCTAGCGGGGGGATTCGGAGAGACAATGAGCAGTTCTTC
TRBV12-3/TRBV12-4	-	TRBJ2-5	-	CASRLRQVQETQYF	TGTGCCAGCAGGCTCAGACAGGTCCAAGAGACCCAGTACTTC
TRBV4-1	-	TRBJ2-1	TRBD2	CASSHDPGGGAVNEQFF	TGCGCCAGCAGCCATGATCCGGGCGGGGGGGCTGTAAATGAGCAGTTCTTC
TRBV12-3/TRBV12-4	few	TRBJ2-5	-	CASSPEDNPGVYQETQYF	TGTGCCAGCAGCCCAGAGGACAACCCTGGGGTGTACCAAGAGACCCAGTACTTC
TRBV5-6	-	TRBJ2-1	TRBD1	CASGPQGQSSYNEQFF	TGTGCCAGCGGACCACAGGGACAGTCCTCCTACAATGAGCAGTTCTTC
TRBV7-2	many	TRBJ1-1	-	CASGPEAFF	TGTGCCAGCGGACCTGAAGCTTTCTTT
TRBV4-3	-	TRBJ1-1	-	CASSQERVMNTEAFF	TGCGCCAGCAGCCAAGAAAGGGTCATGAACACTGAAGCTTTCTTT
TRBV12-3/TRBV12-4	few	TRBJ1-4	-	CASSLRVSATNEKLFF	TGTGCCAGCAGTTTAAGAGTATCGGCAACTAATGAAAAACTGTTTTTT
TRBV12-3/TRBV12-4	few	TRBJ2-7	-	CASTAGRGENYEQYF	TGTGCCAGCACGGCGGGCAGGGGGGAAAACTACGAGCAGTACTTC
TRBV4-3	many	TRBJ2-1	-	CASSSWAFNEQFF	TGCGCCAGCAGCTCCTGGGCCTTCAATGAGCAGTTCTTC
TRBV4-3	-	TRBJ1-2	-	CASSQAEVGAQVLRGYTF	TGCGCCAGCAGCCAAGCGGAGGTGGGGGCGCAGGTCCTGCGTGGCTACACCTTC
TRBV7-7	-	TRBJ2-3	-	CASSSRDGGDTQYF	TGTGCCAGCAGCTCAAGGGACGGCGGGGATACGCAGTATTTT
TRBV10-2	-	TRBJ1-3	-	CASSDPGQIGNTIYF	TGCGCCAGCAGTGACCCTGGACAGATTGGAAACACCATATATTTT
TRBV20-1	-	TRBJ2-3	TRBD2	CSARDGTSGESDTQYF	TGCAGTGCTAGAGACGGGACTAGCGGGGAATCAGATACGCAGTATTTT
TRBV6-1	-	TRBJ2-7	TRBD1	CASRPTGGWEQYF	TGTGCCAGCAGACCAACAGGGGGCTGGGAGCAGTACTTC
TRBV18	few	TRBJ1-1	-	CASSTQPNTEAFF	TGTGCCAGCTCAACACAACCGAACACTGAAGCTTTCTTT
TRBV7-2	-	TRBJ2-3	-	CASSPSRYTQYF	TGTGCCAGCAGCCCCAGTAGGTATACGCAGTATTTT
TRBV7-9	few	TRBJ2-3	-	CASSFLQTDTQYF	TGTGCCAGCAGCTTCCTACAGACAGATACGCAGTATTTT
TRBV20-1	few	TRBJ1-2	-	CSANIGLVNYGYTF	TGCAGTGCTAATATAGGGCTGGTTAACTATGGCTACACCTTC
TRBV6-1	many	TRBJ1-1	-	CASVPGKRPNTEAFF	TGTGCCAGCGTGCCAGGGAAGAGACCCAACACTGAAGCTTTCTTT
TRBV29-1	many	TRBJ2-4	-	CSVAGLAKNIQYF	TGCAGCGTTGCGGGGTTAGCCAAAAACATTCAGTACTTC
TRBV20-1	few	TRBJ1-2	TRBD1	CSALRQGSPSNYGYTF	TGCAGTGCTTTACGACAGGGATCCCCTTCTAACTATGGCTACACCTTC
TRBV4-1	once	TRBJ1-5	-	CASSQEATGTDQPQHF	TGCGCCAGCAGCCAAGAGGCGACCGGAACGGATCAGCCCCAGCATTTT
TRBV7-9	-	TRBJ2-1	TRBD2	CASGTSPNEQFF	TGTGCCAGCGGGACTAGCCCTAATGAGCAGTTCTTC
TRBV15	-	TRBJ2-5	TRBD2	CATSSYGGAPETQYF	TGTGCCACCAGCTCTTACGGGGGGGCCCCAGAGACCCAGTACTTC
TRBV20-1	few	TRBJ2-2	-	CSAYAGLGQPLVTGELFF	TGCAGTGCTTACGCAGGTTTGGGGCAGCCTCTTGTGACCGGGGAGCTGTTTTTT
TRBV20-1	-	TRBJ2-3	-	CSAGFGGWITDTQYF	TGCAGTGCTGGATTCGGGGGATGGATCACAGATACGCAGTATTTT
TRBV7-9	-	TRBJ2-1	TRBD1	CASSGIRQGGRGEQFF	TGTGCCAGCAGCGGGATCAGACAGGGGGGAAGGGGGGAGCAGTTCTTC
TRBV20-1	many	TRBJ1-5	TRBD1	CSARTLGQGYWDSNQPQHF	TGCAGTGCTAGAACGCTGGGACAGGGCTATTGGGATAGCAATCAGCCCCAGCATTTT
TRBV20-1	few	TRBJ1-1	-	CSAPLWGNTEAFF	-
TRBV20-1	few	TRBJ2-1	TRBD2	CSASRAGGPFNEQFF	TGCAGTGCTAGCAGAGCGGGGGGGCCTTTCAATGAGCAGTTCTTC
TRBV14	many	TRBJ2-7	-	CASSQRQGGYEQYF	TGTGCCAGCAGCCAACGACAGGGAGGATACGAGCAGTACTTC
TRBV6-1	-	TRBJ2-1	-	CASRPTASVSYNEQFF	TGTGCCAGCAGGCCGACGGCTAGCGTCTCCTACAATGAGCAGTTCTTC
TRBV5-5	few	TRBJ1-5	TRBD1	CASSWDSSNQPQHF	TGTGCCAGCAGCTGGGACAGTAGCAATCAGCCCCAGCATTTT
TRBV7-2	-	TRBJ1-3	-	CASSLVVSSGNTIYF	TGTGCCAGCAGCTTAGTGGTCTCATCTGGAAACACCATATATTTT